This entry concerns a single T cell receptor beta chain. Its specificity is unknown. The data are from a study of graft-versus-host responses after intestinal transplantation. TCRdb's table, derived via immunoSEQ multiplex PCR, lists solely in-frame clones and lacks some. Among about 9,600 clones, approximately 72% were seen once, and the ten largest hold around 22%. Notes on the study in general: Individuals carrying graft-donor T cell macrochimerism showed high graft-versus-host to host-versus-graft clonal ratios in allografts. Marrow from the recipient contained GvH clones, some of which had appeared first in ileum or blood.

Processed graft tissue released its intraepithelial and lamina propria lymphocytes. The clonotype comes from a human patient who received an intestinal transplant, so some T cells may come from the graft donor. Sequenced material: ileum tissue, taken approximately 530 days after intestinal transplant.

The CDR3 here is CASSRRGGQANYEQYF. In nucleotides, the CDR3 is TGTGCCAGCAGCCGACGAGGGGGACAGGCGAACTACGAGCAGTACTTC. The J gene is TRBJ2-5, the V gene TRBV5-8, with 8 bases that match TRBD1. The J call may not be correct, given that the DNA end is closer to TRBJ2-7. This CDR3 comprises 16 residues. From germline, CDR1 is SGHTS and CDR2 YDEGEE.